This T cell receptor (beta chain) was identified during a study of T cells in Graves' hyperthyroidism and ophthalmopathy. This clonotype was seen more than once but under ten times. Clinical symptoms, serum thyroxine, TRAb, thyroid ultrasound and orbital computed tomography informed diagnoses. J was trimmed by 4 bases and V by 2 bases; bases with no gene match: 4. The CDR3 sequence is 15 residues long. The germline V gene has CDR1 LGHNA and CDR2 YNFKEQ. From RNA transcripts, TCR beta CDR3 regions were amplified. When the TCR CDR3 underwent first-round RT-PCR, the HTBI primer set was used. MiXCR was run by TCRdb on the multiplex PCR reads, yielding one entry per CDR3 protein. The sample holds more than 550,000 distinct CDR3 sequences, over 15% seen once.

The clonotype was recovered from a woman aged 50 to 60 with Graves' hyperthyroidism that later progressed to Graves' ophthalmopathy. Source material: blood. The rearrangement uses TRBV4-2 and TRBJ1-4; the match to TRBD1 covers 7 bases. The CDR3 here is CASSQPDRDNEKLFF. CDR3 DNA sequence: TGTGCCAGCAGCCAACCCGACAGGGATAATGAAAAACTGTTTTTT.